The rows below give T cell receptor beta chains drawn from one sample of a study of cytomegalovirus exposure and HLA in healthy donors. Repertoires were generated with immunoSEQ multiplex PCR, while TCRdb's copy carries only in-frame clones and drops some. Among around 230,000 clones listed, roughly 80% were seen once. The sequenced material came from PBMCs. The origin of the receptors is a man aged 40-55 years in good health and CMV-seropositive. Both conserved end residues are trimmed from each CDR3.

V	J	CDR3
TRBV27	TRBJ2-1	ASSSQGRTSGINEQF
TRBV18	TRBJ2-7	ASSPSGTPGQY
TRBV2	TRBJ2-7	ASSESRTSFYEQY
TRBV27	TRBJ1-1	ASSNRGGTEAF
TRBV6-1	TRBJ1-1	ASSEGAFEAF
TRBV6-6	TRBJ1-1	ASSYSKGAGTEAF
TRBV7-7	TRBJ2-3	ASSKGLAGGDTQY
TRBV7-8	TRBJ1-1	ASSESGGPGTEAF
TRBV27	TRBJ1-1	ASSFSGQKNTEAF
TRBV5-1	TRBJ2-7	ASSLGSGRYEQY
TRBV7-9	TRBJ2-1	ASSLVRAVYNEQF
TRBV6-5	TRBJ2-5	ASRPRERETQY
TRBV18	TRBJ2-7	ASSPPLTTGYEQY
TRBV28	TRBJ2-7	ASRSRSYEQY
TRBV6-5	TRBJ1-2	ASSYSGQLGYT
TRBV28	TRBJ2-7	ASSFSYEQY
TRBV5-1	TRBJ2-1	ASLGLAGKYNEQF
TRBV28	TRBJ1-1	ASRTGSEAF
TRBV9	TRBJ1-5	ASSAGQGAGGQPQH
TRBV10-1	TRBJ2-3	ASSESPSGATDTQY
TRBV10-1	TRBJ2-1	ASSDGPGPNEQF
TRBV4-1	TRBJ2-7	ASSPEDYRTYEQY
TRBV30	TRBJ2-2	AWALDSLNTGELF
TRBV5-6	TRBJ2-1	ASSLVPSGPYNEQF
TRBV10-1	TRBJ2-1	ASSDAGGPPNEQF
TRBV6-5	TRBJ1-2	ASSYSNRGTPGYT
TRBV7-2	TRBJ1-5	ASSGGVYRGLNQPQH
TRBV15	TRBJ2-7	ATSPAGTSSF
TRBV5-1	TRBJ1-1	ASRMDRENTEAF
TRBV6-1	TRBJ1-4	ASSEGLDFEKLF
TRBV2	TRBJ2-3	ASFGTSSTDTQY
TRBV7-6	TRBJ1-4	ASSLAADLLEADEKLF
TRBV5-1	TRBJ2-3	ASSLRGGKGTDTQY
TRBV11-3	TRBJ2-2	ASSDRERLENTGELF
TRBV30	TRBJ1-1	AWILQGVTEAF
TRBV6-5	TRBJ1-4	ASSLDRGGREKLF
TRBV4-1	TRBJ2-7	ASSRGGTGSYEQY
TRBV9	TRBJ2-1	AVLRGRVGNEQF
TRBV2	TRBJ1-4	ASTPTESNEKLF
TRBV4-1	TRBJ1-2	ASSQDNWTARKGRGGYT
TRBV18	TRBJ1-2	ASSPPDSRTNYGYT
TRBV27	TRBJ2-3	ASSLEGLAGGFTDTQY
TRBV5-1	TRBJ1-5	ASSLSGGERNQPQH
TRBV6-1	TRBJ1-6	ASGTDDNSPLH
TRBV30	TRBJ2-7	AWSETGGSGEQY
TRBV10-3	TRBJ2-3	AISGGLAGEGRDTDTQY
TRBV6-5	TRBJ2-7	ASSFGTGRYEQY
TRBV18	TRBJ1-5	ASSLTGEPQH
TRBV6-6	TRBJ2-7	ASRTSTGGEQY
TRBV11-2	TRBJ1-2	ASGRGQGMGGYT
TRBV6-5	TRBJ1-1	ASSYSGLMNTEAF
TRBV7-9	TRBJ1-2	ASSLIGAGTNYGYT
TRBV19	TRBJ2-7	ASSSGLPYEQY
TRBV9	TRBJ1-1	ASSAQTGGTEAF
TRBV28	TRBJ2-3	ASLADTQY